The TCR beta chain under discussion was sequenced for a study of monozygotic twins with inflammatory bowel disease. Per-sample cDNA came from eight separate reactions. TCRdb reprocessed the 5' RACE reads, keeping one entry per CDR3 protein, no DNA. This sample's table has about 380,000 distinct CDR3 sequences. Remarks on this clonotype: Its antigen is not known.

Findings and caveats of the study: Nothing supported a single strong signal or clonotype that was associated with IBD. Healthy co-twins exceeded IBD patients in TCRbeta diversity as measured by inverse Simpson.

The CDR3 totals 13 residues. Germline V lookup: CDR1 MNHEY, CDR2 SMNVEV (reference sequence). The TCR originated in a human donor with ulcerative colitis or Crohn's disease, or a healthy co-twin of an affected twin (not recorded which). Input material: blood. J is TRBJ2-1 and V is TRBV27. This CDR3 reads CASSLSIYNEQFF.